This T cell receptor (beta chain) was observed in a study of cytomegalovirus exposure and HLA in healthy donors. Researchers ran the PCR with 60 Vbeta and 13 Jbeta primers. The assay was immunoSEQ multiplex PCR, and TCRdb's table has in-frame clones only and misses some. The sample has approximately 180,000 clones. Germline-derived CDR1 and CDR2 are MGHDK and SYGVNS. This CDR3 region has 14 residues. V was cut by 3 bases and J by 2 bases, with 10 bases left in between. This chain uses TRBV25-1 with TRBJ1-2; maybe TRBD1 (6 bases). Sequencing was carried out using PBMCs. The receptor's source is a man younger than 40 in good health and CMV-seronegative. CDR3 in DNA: TGTGCCAGCAGTGACCAGGACAGCAACTATGGCTACACCTTC. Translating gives CASSDQDSNYGYTF.